The entry that follows covers one T cell receptor beta chain sequence. Its antigen remains undetermined. Per-nucleotide qualities are absent, and no much larger clonotype sits a single base away. The sample comes from a study of blood T cell repertoires in COVID-19 (dated by TCRdb to about 2020). Notes on the research overall: The collaborator samples originated in the United States, Italy and Spain and spanned the acute and convalescent phases of COVID-19. The dataset comprised deeply sampled blood TCRbeta repertoires from subjects exposed to, actively infected with, or recovered from COVID-19. A freely available public database, intended as a resource for researchers studying the immune response to SARS-CoV-2, is where the repertoires were released. The material from the prospective study consisted of cDNA or gDNA derived from T cells, B-cell-depleted T cells, or PBMCs. Samples came from the ongoing ImmuneRACE study (first 160 participants) plus 1,254 subjects from 6 global collaborators. Where HLA class I and class II types were available, the types were taken from metadata supplied by the sample provider, not from assay-based typing. The sample metadata nearly always contained a de-identified subject ID, COVID-19 status, age in years and sex. Overall study outcomes, separate from this receptor: The amount of clinical and demographic metadata varied by source and participant and was provided uncurated.

Whole blood was collected in K2EDTA tubes by collaborating institutions according to the institutions' own protocols. For TCRbeta analysis, collaborators shipped samples in one of three forms: frozen whole blood, isolated PBMCs, or DNA extracted from either of those sample types. Compared with germline, V lacks 1 base and J lacks 2 bases; bases without a gene match: 7. In the germline V gene, CDR1 corresponds to SQVTM and CDR2 to ANQGSEA. The CDR3 spans 16 residues, from the cysteine through the phenylalanine. The sequence is cut down to CDR3 DNA, 48 bases in frame from base 1. TCRbeta CDR3 regions were amplified from genomic DNA by means of the immunoSEQ Assay, a bias-controlled multiplex PCR. In the source study's methods: The number of nucleated cells in each sample was estimated from the amplification of reference gene primers within the assay. To quantify the absolute abundance of each unique TCRbeta CDR3 rearrangement, sequence reads were collapsed and filtered. For each sample, productive Simpson clonality was calculated as the square root of Simpson's diversity index across productive rearrangements. The clones in this table, taken by TCRdb from immuneACCESS, are in-frame only. Not every clone is retained; where verified, under half of the shortfall comes from an unresolved V gene, and the cause of the rest is unknown. The V and J calls and clone size are taken from that table; D and trimming were inferred from the DNA. This sample lists approximately 93,000 clones; over 70% were detected once. Clones ranked in the top ten supply more than 1% of the sample.

The clonotype originates from a human donor in a cohort sampled during active COVID-19. The rearranged segments are TRBV29-1 and TRBJ1-2, with TRBD1 matching 10 junction bases. The specimen was peripheral blood. The DNA sequence is TGCAGCGTTGAAGGACAGGGGGCGCGAAGCAACTATGGCTACACCTTC. Translated, this is CSVEGQGARSNYGYTF.